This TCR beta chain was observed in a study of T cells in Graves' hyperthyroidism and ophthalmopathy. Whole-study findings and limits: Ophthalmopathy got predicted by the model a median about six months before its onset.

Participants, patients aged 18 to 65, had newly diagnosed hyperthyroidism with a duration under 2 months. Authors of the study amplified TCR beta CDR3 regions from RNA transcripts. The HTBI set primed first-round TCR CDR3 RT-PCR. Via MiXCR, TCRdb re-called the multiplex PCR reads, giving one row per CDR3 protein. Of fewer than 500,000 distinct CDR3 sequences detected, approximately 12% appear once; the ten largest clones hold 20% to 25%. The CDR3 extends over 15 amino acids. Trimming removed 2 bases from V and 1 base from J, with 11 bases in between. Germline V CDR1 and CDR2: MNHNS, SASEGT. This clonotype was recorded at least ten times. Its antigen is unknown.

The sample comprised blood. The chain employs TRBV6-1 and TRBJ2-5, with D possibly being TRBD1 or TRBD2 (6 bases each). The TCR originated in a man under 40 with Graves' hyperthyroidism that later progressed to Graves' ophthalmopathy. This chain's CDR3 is CASSEKGGLQETQYF. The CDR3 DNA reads TGTGCCAGCAGTGAAAAAGGGGGGCTCCAAGAGACCCAGTACTTC.